The 32 T cell receptor beta chains presented below share a single source sample, sequenced in a study of response to subunit inactivated influenza vaccine. TCRdb re-called the RT-PCR reads through MiXCR, storing one row per CDR3 protein. The repertoire holds roughly 650,000 distinct CDR3 sequences, with less than 20% as singletons. The specimen comprised PBMCs from blood, sampled 11 to 12 days after vaccination. These receptors were obtained from a man aged 50-60 years who received an inactivated influenza vaccine.

This clonotype was seen a handful of times. The V call is TRBV18, the J call TRBJ2-1; weak D call: TRBD2 (6 bases). Germline values: CDR1 KGHSH, CDR2 LQKENI. This CDR3 region has 16 residues. Trimming removed 1 base at V and 8 bases at J, with 18 bases between. The CDR3 region is CASSPLSSAWGDEQFF. Here the CDR3 DNA reads TGTGCCAGCTCACCACTGTCTAGCGCTTGGGGGGATGAGCAGTTCTTC.

This clonotype was observed a handful of times. This chain links TRBV11-2 with TRBJ2-1; 10 positions agree with TRBD2. Germline trimming cut 1 base from V and 8 bases from J; bases unmatched to any gene: 11. Germline V gene data show CDR1 as SGHAT and CDR2 as FQNNGV. This CDR3 contains 17 residues. CDR3 DNA: TGTGCCAGCAGCTTAGGACTAGCGGGTCCGCGAGGCGATGAGCAGTTCTTC. This encodes CASSLGLAGPRGDEQFF.

This clonotype was detected a few times. The V and J genes are TRBV20-1 and TRBJ2-3; TRBD2 aligns across 10 bases. This CDR3 is built from 16 residues. V lost 0 bases and J lost 4; bases outside the gene matches: 7. Looked up from germline, CDR1 is DFQATT and CDR2 is SNEGSKA (reference sequence). CDR3 residues: CSARDRRLAGSDTQYF. Here the CDR3 DNA reads TGCAGTGCTAGAGATAGGAGACTAGCGGGCTCAGATACGCAGTATTTT.

Written as DNA, the CDR3 is TGCGCCAGCAGCTTGGTTCCGAACGGCGGCACCGGGGAGCTGTTTTTT. Its protein product is CASSLVPNGGTGELFF. The chain has TRBV5-1 and TRBJ2-2; D is uncertain. Trimming took off 0 bases at V and 4 bases at J, with 13 bases between the two ends. This CDR3 contains 16 residues. CDR1 SGHRS and CDR2 YFSETQ come from the germline V gene.

This clonotype was detected a few times. The chain carries TRBV12-3 or TRBV12-4 and TRBJ1-5, with a possible D match to TRBD1 (5 bases). V was shortened by 6 bases and J by 0 bases, with 9 bases between the two germline ends. This CDR3 is built from 14 residues. The CDR3 is CASRSQVSNQPQHF. The CDR3 coding sequence is TGTGCCAGCAGGTCACAGGTTAGCAATCAGCCCCAGCATTTT.

The V call is TRBV2, the J call TRBJ1-4; weak D call: TRBD1 (5 bases). The ends were cut back, 2 bases at V and 7 bases at J, with 14 bases in the middle. CDR3 length equals 15 residues. Per the germline V gene, CDR1 is SNHLY and CDR2 is FYNNEI. The DNA for the CDR3 is TGTGCCAGCAGTGAACAGGGCAGTGTGACTGAAAAACTGTTTTTT. Amino acid sequence: CASSEQGSVTEKLFF. The full variable domain, with the rest looked up from reference TRBV2 and TRBJ1-4, is EPEVTQTPSHQVTQMGQEVILRCVPISNHLYFYWYRQILGQKVEFLVSFYNNEISEKSEIFDDQFSVERPDGSNFTLKIRSTKLEDSAMYFCASSEQGSVTEKLFFGSGTQLSVL.

The rearrangement joins TRBV20-1 to TRBJ1-1; D is unresolved. The CDR3 has 12 amino acids. Germline CDR1 DFQATT, CDR2 SNEGSKA (reference sequence). With 3 bases removed from V and 7 bases from J, the gap between germline ends came to 12 bases. The CDR3 loop is CSASKGNNEAFF. The CDR3 DNA follows: TGCAGTGCTAGTAAGGGAAATAATGAAGCTTTCTTT.

The rearrangement links TRBV15 to TRBJ2-1, with TRBD2 matching 11 bases. Germline V lookup: CDR1 LNHNV, CDR2 YYDKDF (reference sequence). CDR3 length: 15 residues. The ends lost 1 base at V and 9 bases at J; junction bases unmatched: 5. CDR3 residues: CATSRVAGGSGEQFF. CDR3 nucleotides: TGTGCCACCAGCAGAGTAGCGGGAGGGTCCGGTGAGCAGTTCTTC.

The chain carries TRBV2 and TRBJ2-5; 9 nucleotides align to TRBD1. The J segment lost 1 base and the V segment lost 6 bases, leaving 3 bases of the junction unmatched. The CDR3 has 14 amino acids. Germline V gene lookup returns CDR1 SNHLY and CDR2 FYNNEI. Here the CDR3 reads CASRTGGIQETQYF. As DNA, the CDR3 is TGTGCCAGCAGGACAGGGGGGATCCAAGAGACCCAGTACTTC. Filled out from reference TRBV2 and TRBJ2-5, the complete variable domain reads EPEVTQTPSHQVTQMGQEVILRCVPISNHLYFYWYRQILGQKVEFLVSFYNNEISEKSEIFDDQFSVERPDGSNFTLKIRSTKLEDSAMYFCASRTGGIQETQYFGPGTRLLVL.

V gene TRBV3-1 combines with J gene TRBJ2-7; D not resolved. CDR1 is LGHDT and CDR2 is YNNKEL in the germline V gene (reference sequence). V was shortened by 2 bases and J by 6 bases, with 8 bases between the two germline ends. The CDR3 is 12 amino acids. In DNA, the CDR3 is TGTGCCAGCAGCCAAAATGGGCCCGAGCAGTACTTC. It encodes CASSQNGPEQYF.

There are a few counts of this clonotype. The V and J genes are TRBV4-1 and TRBJ2-1; 8 bases line up with TRBD2. Germline CDR1 is MGHRA and CDR2 is YSYEKL. CDR3 length: 16 residues. Losses at the gene ends were 0 bases for V and 7 bases for J; bases not matched to a gene: 8. CDR3 coding DNA: TGCGCCAGCAGCCAAGATTCCCGGGGGGGCCTTAATGAGCAGTTCTTC. This translates into CASSQDSRGGLNEQFF.

The chain combines TRBV12-3 or TRBV12-4 with TRBJ2-2; the match to TRBD2 covers 10 bases. V was pared by 6 bases and J by 8 bases, with 6 bases of the junction left unmatched. This CDR3 has 14 amino acids. This CDR3 is CASRTSGDAGELFF. CDR3 coding DNA: TGTGCCAGCAGAACTAGCGGGGATGCAGGGGAGCTGTTTTTT.

This clonotype occurred a few times. The CDR3 DNA is TGTGCCAGCATCCAGGGACAGGGAGTTGGACCCCTCCACTTT. Translated: CASIQGQGVGPLHF. The chain joins TRBV7-9 to TRBJ1-6; 9 bases agree with TRBD1. The CDR3 has 14 residues. Germline V lookup: CDR1 SEHNR, CDR2 FQNEAQ (reference sequence). After removal of 7 bases from V and 12 bases from J, the junction contained 10 bases not matched to a gene.

The chain recombines TRBV4-2 with TRBJ2-7; D may be TRBD1 (6 bases). The CDR3 runs 15 residues. Trimming left V 0 bases short and J 2 bases short, with 11 bases between. Germline loops: CDR1 LGHNA, CDR2 YNFKEQ. The CDR3 loop reads CASSQDRQGPYEQYF. CDR3 nucleotides: TGTGCCAGCAGCCAAGATCGGCAGGGGCCCTACGAGCAGTACTTC.

This clonotype was recorded many times. With a much larger clone just one base away, this may be a read error. V usage is TRBV7-2 and J usage is TRBJ2-3; D unresolved. V dropped 2 bases and J dropped 5 bases, with 2 bases sitting between them. The CDR3 sequence is 11 residues long. Germline CDR1 and CDR2: SGHTA and FQGNSA. The CDR3 DNA reads as TGTGCCAGCAGCTTAAAAGATACGCAGTATTTT. Translated, it gives CASSLKDTQYF.

The V gene is TRBV2, the J gene TRBJ1-4; no reliable D call. The CDR3 is 12 amino acids. V was pared by 6 bases and J by 5 bases, with 7 bases between. From germline, CDR1 is SNHLY and CDR2 FYNNEI. The CDR3 reads CASSSRNEKLFF. CDR3 sequence (DNA): TGTGCCAGCAGCTCGAGGAATGAAAAACTGTTTTTT. Together with reference TRBV2 and TRBJ1-4, the CDR3 gives the full variable domain: EPEVTQTPSHQVTQMGQEVILRCVPISNHLYFYWYRQILGQKVEFLVSFYNNEISEKSEIFDDQFSVERPDGSNFTLKIRSTKLEDSAMYFCASSSRNEKLFFGSGTQLSVL.

The rearrangement uses TRBV6-5 and TRBJ2-6; no clear D. Germline CDR1 and CDR2: MNHEY and SVGAGI. This CDR3 is 16 amino acids long. With 3 bases removed from V and 0 bases from J, the gap between germline ends came to 9 bases. CDR3 sequence: CASSYVLSSGANVLTF. The CDR3 DNA sequence: TGTGCCAGCAGTTATGTTCTGTCCTCTGGGGCCAACGTCCTGACTTTC.

The rearrangement uses TRBV28 and TRBJ2-3, with 11 bases lining up with TRBD2. The CDR3 runs 19 residues. V shed 5 bases, J shed 0 bases, and the junction held 13 bases outside the gene matches. Germline values: CDR1 MDHEN, CDR2 SYDVKM. The CDR3 coding sequence is TGTGCCAGCAGTGAAATTGGGACTAGCGGAAGAAGTAGCACAGATACGCAGTATTTT. This codes for CASSEIGTSGRSSTDTQYF.

The sample holds many counts of this clonotype. V usage is TRBV24-1 and J usage is TRBJ2-2; 9 bases match TRBD1. Unmatched junction bases numbered 7, after V lost 3 bases and J lost 0 bases. The CDR3 runs 18 residues. Germline V gives CDR1 KGHDR, CDR2 SFDVKD. The CDR3 region is CATSDTNTGGPNTGELFF. The CDR3 DNA follows: TGTGCCACCAGTGATACCAACACAGGGGGCCCGAACACCGGGGAGCTGTTTTTT.

At least ten counts were recorded for this clonotype. V and J are TRBV12-3 or TRBV12-4 and TRBJ2-2, with D possibly matching TRBD1 (6 bases). With 4 bases removed from V and 1 base from J, the gap between germline ends came to 13 bases. The CDR3 runs 16 residues. CDR3 residues: CASSSIGTWNTGELFF. In DNA, the CDR3 is TGTGCCAGCAGTTCTATCGGGACATGGAACACCGGGGAGCTGTTTTTT.

This clonotype was counted between two and nine times. The gene calls are TRBV5-1 and TRBJ2-3; D is unresolved. V lost 0 bases to trimming and J lost 5 bases, with 4 bases between them. This CDR3 comprises 12 residues. Germline V gene sequence: CDR1 SGHRS, CDR2 YFSETQ. The CDR3 DNA reads as TGCGCCAGCAGCTTGGCAGAAGATACGCAGTATTTT. Amino acids: CASSLAEDTQYF. The whole variable domain, filled in from reference TRBV5-1 and TRBJ2-3, reads KAGVTQTPRYLIKTRGQQVTLSCSPISGHRSVSWYQQTPGQGLQFLFEYFSETQRNKGNFPGRFSGRQFSNSRSEMNVSTLELGDSALYLCASSLAEDTQYFGPGTRLTVL.

The chain employs TRBV21-1 and TRBJ2-3; the table's D call TRBD1 went unverified against the DNA. TRBV21-1 constitutes a pseudogene. There are 19 residues in the CDR3. CDR3 region: CASSRQIESGGRGTDTQYF. The CDR3 DNA reads as TGTGCCAGCAGCCGACAAATTGAGTCCGGTGGCAGGGGCACAGATACGCAGTATTTT.

The chain joins TRBV6-5 to TRBJ2-2; D not resolved. The V gene's germline CDR1 is MNHEY and CDR2 SVGAGI. V lost 4 bases and J lost 3, with 12 bases in between. The CDR3 extends over 15 amino acids. CDR3 residues: CASSWGRPDTGELFF. DNA for the CDR3: TGTGCCAGCAGTTGGGGTAGACCAGACACCGGGGAGCTGTTTTTT.

The sample holds a few counts of this clonotype. The chain has TRBV4-1 and TRBJ2-1, with TRBD1 matching 7 bases. With 0 bases clipped from V and 8 bases from J, the junction kept 10 bases outside the gene matches. The V gene's germline CDR1 is MGHRA and CDR2 YSYEKL. The CDR3 spans 16 residues. The CDR3 DNA reads TGCGCCAGCAGCCAAGATGCGGCAGGGGGTATCTATGAGCAGTTCTTC. Protein product: CASSQDAAGGIYEQFF.

This clonotype has more than one count but fewer than ten. The chain couples TRBV20-1 to TRBJ2-1, with TRBD1 identical over 10 bases. V was clipped by 1 base and J by 6 bases; unmatched bases: 6. Germline V gene data show CDR1 as DFQATT and CDR2 as SNEGSKA (reference sequence). The CDR3 runs to 15 residues. CDR3 in DNA: TGCAGTGCTAGAGTTAAGGACAGGGGGGTCAATGAGCAGTTCTTC. Its translation is CSARVKDRGVNEQFF.

The V call is TRBV30, the J call TRBJ1-1, with 7 positions matching TRBD1. CDR3 length: 13 amino acids. With 3 bases clipped from V and 0 bases from J, the junction kept 1 base outside the gene matches. Germline values: CDR1 GTSNPN, CDR2 SVGIG (reference sequence). The CDR3, as DNA: TGTGCCTGGAGGGGACAGATGAACACTGAAGCTTTCTTT. Translating gives CAWRGQMNTEAFF.

This clonotype was detected a few times. This rearrangement joins TRBV5-1 to TRBJ2-1; weak D call: TRBD2 (6 bases). Trimming pared 2 bases from V and 7 bases from J, leaving 13 bases between. Germline CDR1 SGHRS, CDR2 YFSETQ. This CDR3 is built from 14 residues. In DNA, the CDR3 is TGCGCCAGCAGCTTTGGCGGTAGCGGAAATGAGCAGTTCTTC. It codes for CASSFGGSGNEQFF.

This clonotype turned up a few times. This rearrangement joins TRBV18 to TRBJ1-6; 7 nucleotides match TRBD1. Germline-derived CDR1 and CDR2 are KGHSH and LQKENI. CDR3 length: 20 amino acids. The trim removed 6 bases at V and 7 bases at J, leaving 24 bases unmatched. The CDR3 nucleotides read TGTGCCAGCTCGCCGAAGGCGCTAACCTCGGGAGGGACAGTGAATTCACCCCTCCACTTT. This codes for CASSPKALTSGGTVNSPLHF.

This clonotype has just a few counts. The rearrangement links TRBV28 to TRBJ2-5, with 7 bases identical to TRBD1. Germline values: CDR1 MDHEN, CDR2 SYDVKM. Trimming cost V 8 bases and J 2 bases; bases outside gene matches: 11. This CDR3 has 15 residues. The CDR3 reads CASFSAGGTQETQYF. The CDR3 region has the DNA TGTGCCAGCTTCTCGGCAGGGGGTACACAAGAGACCCAGTACTTC.

The rearrangement uses TRBV7-9 and TRBJ1-2; D unclear. The germline CDR1 and CDR2 sequences are SEHNR and FQNEAQ (reference sequence). The CDR3 sequence is 13 residues long. The ends were cut back, 8 bases at V and 3 bases at J, with 13 bases in the middle. CDR3 in amino acids: CASGPPTYYGYTF. CDR3 sequence (DNA): TGTGCCAGCGGCCCCCCGACCTACTATGGCTACACCTTC.

This sequence joins TRBV27 and TRBJ2-1, with D possibly TRBD2 on 5 matching bases. The CDR3 totals 12 residues. Germline values: CDR1 MNHEY, CDR2 SMNVEV (reference sequence). The V end lost 5 bases, the J end lost 9 bases, and 11 bases lay between the germline ends. The CDR3, as DNA: TGTGCCAGCAGTCCCGGACTGTCTGAGCAGTTCTTC. Protein product: CASSPGLSEQFF.

This sequence joins TRBV15 and TRBJ2-7; D is possibly TRBD2 (5 bases). V was clipped by 4 bases and J by 5 bases, with 9 bases between them. Per germline, CDR1 LNHNV and CDR2 YYDKDF (reference sequence). This CDR3 is 12 amino acids long. Here the CDR3 DNA reads TGTGCCACCAGCATCGGGAACAACGAGCAGTACTTC. Translated: CATSIGNNEQYF.